The 22 T cell receptor beta chains below were found in one sample sequenced in a study of cytomegalovirus exposure and HLA in healthy donors. The PCR was carried out with 60 Vbeta primers and 13 Jbeta primers. Using immunoSEQ multiplex PCR, the repertoire was profiled, and TCRdb retains in-frame clones only, with some absent. The sample records 75,000 to 100,000 clones, 60% to 75% being singletons. The specimen was PBMCs. These receptors originate from a female donor in good health and CMV-seronegative.

The chain links TRBV10-3 to TRBJ2-5; 10 positions match TRBD2. This CDR3 spans 17 amino acids. Germline CDR1 is ENHRY and CDR2 is SYGVKD. Unmatched junction bases numbered 10, after V lost 4 bases and J lost 2 bases. The CDR3 nucleotides read TGTGCCATCAGTGGTAGCGGGGGGACGCCCTATCAAGAGACCCAGTACTTC. Amino acid sequence: CAISGSGGTPYQETQYF.

The chain joins TRBV7-2 to TRBJ1-3, with 8 positions matching TRBD1. Germline values: CDR1 SGHTA, CDR2 FQGNSA. With V trimmed by 1 base and J by 0 bases, 5 bases remained unmatched. This CDR3 contains 17 residues. The CDR3 DNA reads TGTGCCAGCAGCTTAGGAGGACAGGGCACCTCTGGAAACACCATATATTTT. Its protein product is CASSLGGQGTSGNTIYF.

This chain links TRBV4-1 with TRBJ1-2; no firm D call. Germline V gene sequence: CDR1 MGHRA, CDR2 YSYEKL. Trimming removed 0 bases at V and 2 bases at J, with 22 bases between. The CDR3 spans 19 residues. The CDR3 bases are TGCGCCAGCAGCCAAGATCGTGGCTCCTCCTTGGAGCGGAACTATGGCTACACCTTC. This translates into CASSQDRGSSLERNYGYTF.

The chain recombines TRBV6-6 with TRBJ2-7, with 9 bases fitting TRBD1. Germline V lookup: CDR1 MNHNY, CDR2 SVGAGI (reference sequence). J lost 4 bases, V lost 6 bases, and 7 bases had no gene match. The CDR3 runs to 14 residues. The CDR3 region has the DNA TGTGCCAGCAGACCGGACAGGGGCGCTTACGAGCAGTACTTC. Translating it yields CASRPDRGAYEQYF.

The rearrangement uses TRBV6-4 and TRBJ2-6; a possible D gene is TRBD2 (6 bases). Trimming took off 3 bases at V and 0 bases at J, with 9 bases between the two ends. CDR1 is MRHNA, CDR2 SNTAGT, per germline. This CDR3 has 16 amino acids. The CDR3 DNA is TGTGCCAGCAGTGAGCGGGGCCTCTCTGGGGCCAACGTCCTGACTTTC. It translates to CASSERGLSGANVLTF.

This clone came up a few times. The chain links TRBV10-3 to TRBJ1-1; TRBD1 aligns across 11 bases. Trimming at V came to 8 bases and at J to 5 bases, leaving 16 bases not matched to a gene. CDR3 length: 17 amino acids. Per the germline V gene, CDR1 is ENHRY and CDR2 is SYGVKD. CDR3 nucleotide sequence: TGTGCCATCGCCAGGACAGGGGGCGAAGAGGTGTGGACTGAAGCTTTCTTT. Its translation is CAIARTGGEEVWTEAFF.

This clone was detected only once. This chain uses TRBV29-1 with TRBJ2-1; no clear D gene. The germline V and J ends were trimmed by 3 bases and 16 bases, with 16 bases remaining between them. There are 11 residues in the CDR3. CDR1 is SQVTM, CDR2 ANQGSEA, per germline. CDR3 in DNA: TGCAGCGTTGATCAACTATACCTCCCTTTCTTC. It specifies CSVDQLYLPFF.

A note on this clone: The junction departs from germline at one end; a sequencing error may be responsible. The chain couples TRBV30 to TRBJ2-6; maybe TRBD1 (5 bases). The CDR3 contains 15 residues. Germline V gives CDR1 GTSNPN, CDR2 SVGIG (reference sequence). The CDR3 sequence is CAWSVGLSGANVLPF. DNA of the CDR3: TGTGCCTGGAGTGTAGGCCTCTCTGGGGCCAACGTCCTGCCTTTC.

This clone was seen once. The rearrangement uses TRBV5-4 and TRBJ2-1; 9 bases agree with TRBD2. The V gene end was trimmed by 0 bases and the J gene end by 8 bases; junction bases not matched to a gene: 15. Germline lookup yields CDR1 SGHNT and CDR2 YYREEE (reference sequence). The CDR3 has 18 residues. This CDR3 reads CASSLAGVGVAGAHEQFF. As DNA, the CDR3 is TGTGCCAGCAGCTTGGCCGGCGTAGGGGTAGCGGGAGCCCATGAGCAGTTCTTC.

The chain has TRBV6-5 and TRBJ2-7, with TRBD2 matching 7 bases. The CDR3 is 15 residues long. With V trimmed by 6 bases and J by 3 bases, 11 bases remained unmatched. The germline CDR1 and CDR2 sequences are MNHEY and SVGAGI. The CDR3 region is CASSRTGTNLYEQYF. The CDR3 DNA is TGTGCCAGCAGCCGCACCGGGACTAACCTCTACGAGCAGTACTTC.

J is TRBJ2-3 and V is TRBV5-1; weak D call: TRBD2 (7 bases). Trimming took off 0 bases at V and 5 bases at J, with 22 bases between the two ends. The CDR3 runs 18 residues. The germline V gene encodes CDR1 SGHRS and CDR2 YFSETQ. The CDR3 loop is CASSLGRGGREYGDTQYF. In DNA, the CDR3 is TGCGCCAGCAGCTTGGGCCGAGGGGGGCGGGAGTATGGAGATACGCAGTATTTT.

The CDR3 is CASSQEPPGTGAYEQYF. CDR3 coding DNA: TGCGCCAGCAGCCAAGAGCCCCCCGGGACAGGGGCATACGAGCAGTACTTC. This chain links TRBV4-1 with TRBJ2-7; 10 bases align to TRBD1. The V gene end was trimmed by 0 bases and the J gene end by 4 bases; junction bases not matched to a gene: 9. The germline CDR1 and CDR2 sequences are MGHRA and YSYEKL. The CDR3 runs 17 residues.

This clone was detected once. V is TRBV7-9 and J is TRBJ2-3; perhaps TRBD2 as D (5 bases). From germline, CDR1 is SEHNR and CDR2 FQNEAQ (reference sequence). The CDR3 is 13 amino acids. The V end lost 8 bases, the J end lost 3 bases, and 12 bases lay between the germline ends. The CDR3 protein is CASLGSGTDTQYF. For the CDR3, the DNA is TGTGCCAGCCTAGGCTCGGGGACAGATACGCAGTATTTT.

CDR3 residues: CASSLSWAFSYNEQFF. The CDR3 DNA reads TGTGCCAGCAGCTTAAGTTGGGCCTTCTCCTACAATGAGCAGTTCTTC. The gene calls are TRBV11-3 and TRBJ2-1; D call uncertain. Trimming removed 2 bases at V and 0 bases at J, with 11 bases between. The CDR3 runs to 16 residues. Per the germline V gene, CDR1 is SGHNT and CDR2 is YENEEA.

The genes are TRBV19 and TRBJ2-5, with D perhaps matching TRBD1 (6 bases). Trimming took 3 bases from V and 5 from J, leaving 13 bases between them. The CDR3 contains 14 residues. In germline, CDR1 is LNHDA, CDR2 SQIVND (reference sequence). In nucleotides, the CDR3 is TGTGCCAGTAGTATCGACGACAGGAGGGAGACCCAGTACTTC. Translated: CASSIDDRRETQYF.

The chain couples TRBV6-6 to TRBJ2-5; perhaps TRBD2 as D (5 bases). The CDR3 spans 15 residues. Trimming cost V 6 bases and J 2 bases, with 16 bases left between them. Germline V lookup: CDR1 MNHNY, CDR2 SVGAGI (reference sequence). The CDR3 DNA reads TGTGCCAGCAGGTCCGCCCCCGGGGAGCAAGAGACCCAGTACTTC. This encodes CASRSAPGEQETQYF.

The chain has TRBV11-3 and TRBJ2-1, with 7 bases fitting TRBD1. The CDR3 runs 15 residues. J was trimmed by 4 bases and V by 1 base; bases with no gene match: 4. CDR1 SGHNT and CDR2 YENEEA come from the germline V gene. Here the CDR3 DNA reads TGTGCCAGCAGCTTAGGAGGGGGCCCTTACAATGAGCAGTTCTTC. It is translated as CASSLGGGPYNEQFF.

The rearrangement uses TRBV28 and TRBJ2-7; 13 bases map to TRBD2. CDR1 and CDR2 (germline): MDHEN, SYDVKM. V was pared by 4 bases and J by 2 bases, with 2 bases of the junction left unmatched. The CDR3 is made up of 15 amino acids. CDR3 nucleotides: TGTGCCAGCAGTTCACTAGCGGGAGGGCCCTACGAGCAGTACTTC. Protein product: CASSSLAGGPYEQYF.

The rearrangement joins TRBV2 to TRBJ2-7; 7 bases fit TRBD1. CDR1 and CDR2 from the germline V gene are SNHLY and FYNNEI. Germline trimming cut 4 bases from V and 2 bases from J; bases unmatched to any gene: 8. This CDR3 comprises 15 residues. CDR3 sequence reads: CASSAGQTVTYEQYF. For the CDR3, the DNA is TGTGCCAGCAGTGCGGGACAGACGGTTACCTACGAGCAGTACTTC.

This sequence joins TRBV12-5 and TRBJ1-1; D not resolved. Germline CDR1 and CDR2: LGHNT and FRNRAP. The CDR3 totals 15 residues. Trimming removed 0 bases from V and 0 bases from J, with 8 bases in between. CDR3 amino acids: CASGLVGGMNTEAFF. In DNA, the CDR3 is TGTGCTAGTGGTTTGGTAGGCGGAATGAACACTGAAGCTTTCTTT.

The chain employs TRBV10-2 and TRBJ2-5; D perhaps matches TRBD1 (5 bases). From germline, CDR1 is WSHSY and CDR2 SAAADI. The length of the CDR3 is 15 residues. V lost 2 bases and J lost 5, with 15 bases in between. CDR3 amino acids: CASSEQQGSGETQYF. The CDR3 region has the DNA TGCGCCAGCAGTGAGCAGCAGGGTTCTGGGGAGACCCAGTACTTC.

The chain couples TRBV5-4 to TRBJ1-1, with D unresolved. Germline V gene sequence: CDR1 SGHNT, CDR2 YYREEE (reference sequence). Trimming removed 1 base from V and 1 base from J, with 5 bases in between. The CDR3 loop spans 13 amino acids. This CDR3 reads CASSLRANTEAFF. CDR3 in DNA: TGTGCCAGCAGCTTGAGAGCGAACACTGAAGCTTTCTTT.